This T cell receptor (beta chain) is from a study of human T cells and chemical hapten exposure (dated by TCRdb to the early 2020s). Turning to the overall study: For sensitization, 2% DPC in acetone was applied to an approximately 2 cm by approximately 2 cm area of upper inner arm skin. Weekly therapeutic DPC doses were additionally applied to the scalp of patients throughout the roughly 24-week study period. Patch tests used Finn chambers with 0.01% DPC on the upper back, scored after 6 days by International Contact Dermatitis Research Group standards. The mostly female patient cohort included alopecia areata with under or over 50% scalp involvement, alopecia totalis and alopecia universalis. Libraries were pooled for sequencing, and variation in per-sample TCR yields was attributed mainly to small differences in library volumes within the pool. In alopecia patients, the study followed how the peripheral blood TCR repertoire changed in vivo over primary and secondary sensitization to diphenylcyclopropenone (DPC), a hapten. Blood samples were taken from patients before sensitization (week 0) and at 2, 6 and about 24 weeks after DPC sensitization. For TCR sequencing, blood came from 25 to 30 alopecia patients at anywhere from one to four time points (pre-sensitization, 2, 6 and 24 weeks). Each blood RNA sample was used to sequence both TCR alpha and TCR beta chains.

The sample's time point label is to be understood as: patch test 3, about 24 weeks after DPC sensitization. This specimen's treatment or condition label, per the study, means: therapeutic diphenylcyclopropenone sensitization with weekly scalp DPC. Total RNA was isolated from unfractionated whole blood collected in Tempus Blood RNA tubes. At every patch-test visit, the blood draw took place before the patch test was put on. Eligible patients were aged 18 to 70, diagnosed with alopecia, deemed suitable for DPC therapy, and excluded if pregnant. For CDR1 and CDR2, the germline V gene lists SGHVS and FQNEAQ. Between the V and J ends, shortened by 5 bases and 3 bases respectively, the junction contains 11 bases. CDR3 length: 14 amino acids, cysteine to phenylalanine. Only CDR3 DNA remains: 42 bases, in frame from the first base. In regard to this clonotype: What this receptor recognizes is not known. No per-base quality is available; no much larger clone lies one base away.

The receptor library was made with RACE. The sequencing machine was a NextSeq 500. During library preparation, unique molecular identifiers were attached to individual cDNA molecules so that TCRs could be counted in a quantitative, reproducible way. The paper's processing steps were these. Samples had a median of about 96,000 TCRs, with a range from about 23,224 to 750,000. The Decombinator software suite was used to annotate V, J and CDR3 in the TCR reads. To make PS versus PT1 abundance plots, every sample was subsampled to the same number of TCRs (28,000). Expanded TCRs were defined as absent before sensitization and observed at least eight times at the 2-week time point. Using fastp trimming at Q25 and MiXCR clonotype assembly, TCRdb reanalyzed the public sequencing data and kept in-frame beta chains. Rows are combined by CDR3 protein, so each entry shows the most common genes and DNA. The V and J calls here are based on TCRdb, not the publication. This sample holds around 40,000 distinct CDR3 sequences; 9.5% to 15% were observed only once. Roughly 2.5% of the sample is taken by the ten largest.

Here is what the overall study found, with its caveats: No change with DPC sensitization was found in the number of TCRs above 1 in 1000 frequency, and no evidence of global repertoire structure alterations was found. Expanded TCRs formed significantly more large CDR3 similarity clusters than pre-sensitization or healthy control sets, consistent with antigen-driven responses. After repeated subsampling, changes were observed in the strength of the expansion versus patch-test correlation and in the threshold at which the correlation became significant. Because all patients had alopecia, a presumed autoimmune disease, the immune response of the patients might differ from that of healthy individuals. The number of PT1 expanded TCRs positively correlated with patch test score, significant at thresholds 8, 16 and 32 but not 4.

The receptor was isolated from a woman aged 40-49 years with alopecia areata. Some clones in this sample may be carry-over from other donors' samples. The input for sequencing was whole blood, taken in connection with sensitization to the hapten diphenylcyclopropenone (DPC). The chain is assembled from TRBV7-8 and TRBJ1-5; a weak D assignment points to TRBD1 (5 bases agree). The CDR3 region reads CASSQGRINQPQHF. The nucleotides are TGTGCCAGCAGCCAGGGACGGATCAATCAGCCCCAGCATTTT. Where the CDR3 stops, the reference TRBV7-8 and TRBJ1-5 genes take over; the full variable domain is GAGVSQSPRYKVAKRGQDVALRCDPISGHVSLFWYQQALGQGPEFLTYFQNEAQLDKSGLPSDRFFAERPEGSVSTLKIQRTQQEDSAVYLCASSQGRINQPQHFGDGTRLSIL.